Sequencing of this T cell receptor beta chain was carried out in a study of blood T cell repertoires in COVID-19. Looking at the study overall: Collection of acute and convalescent COVID-19 samples took place in the United States, Italy and Spain. T cells, B-cell-depleted T cells, or PBMCs supplied cDNA or gDNA.

The V segment lost 5 bases and the J segment 5 bases; nucleotides outside the gene matches: 11. The CDR3 is 15 residues long. Germline assignment: CDR1 SGHTA and CDR2 FQGNSA. Original processing methods: It was from reference gene primer amplification that nucleated cell counts were estimated. Here immunoSEQ multiplex PCR was the method, and the copy in TCRdb shows in-frame clones only, minus some. For V, J and clone size, that table is used; D and trimming come from the DNA. The table includes about 670,000 clones, 85% to 90% detected once. The TCR sequence derives from a young woman with acute or convalescent COVID-19. The chain combines TRBV7-2 with TRBJ2-5; 7 bases agree with TRBD2. What was sequenced was peripheral blood. CDR3 sequence reads: CASSGTTGRWETQYF. In DNA, the CDR3 is TGTGCCAGCAGCGGGACTACCGGCCGGTGGGAGACCCAGTACTTC.